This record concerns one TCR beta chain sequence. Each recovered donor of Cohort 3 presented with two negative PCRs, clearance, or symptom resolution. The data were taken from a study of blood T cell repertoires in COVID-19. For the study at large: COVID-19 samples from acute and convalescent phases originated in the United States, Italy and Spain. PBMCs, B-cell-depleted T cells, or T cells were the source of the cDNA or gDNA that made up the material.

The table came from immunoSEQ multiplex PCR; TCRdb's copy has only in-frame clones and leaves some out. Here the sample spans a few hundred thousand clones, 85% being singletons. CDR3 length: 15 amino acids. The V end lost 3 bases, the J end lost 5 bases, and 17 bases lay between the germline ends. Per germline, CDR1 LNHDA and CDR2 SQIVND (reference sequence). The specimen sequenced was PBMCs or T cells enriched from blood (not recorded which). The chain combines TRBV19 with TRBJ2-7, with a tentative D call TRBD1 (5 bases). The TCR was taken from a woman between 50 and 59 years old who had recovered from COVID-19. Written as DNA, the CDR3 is TGTGCCAGTAGTATGGGCGGACACGGTGGCAACGAGCAGTACTTC. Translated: CASSMGGHGGNEQYF.